This T cell receptor (beta chain) was sequenced in a study of early T cells in non-severe SARS-CoV-2 infection. This clonotype was detected a few times. Unique molecular identifier tags were affixed to discrete cDNA molecules. MiXCR was run by TCRdb on the 5' RACE reads, yielding one entry per CDR3 protein. The sample shows some 25,000 distinct CDR3 sequences, 5.5% of them seen only once. Sequenced material: whole blood. The TCR comes from an adult who was a healthcare worker with PCR-confirmed SARS-CoV-2 infection or an uninfected control (not recorded which).

CDR3 amino acids: CASSAPETGNQPQHF. CDR3 in DNA: TGTGCCAGCAGTGCCCCCGAGACAGGGAATCAGCCCCAGCATTTT. The rearrangement links TRBV28 to TRBJ1-5; 7 nucleotides match TRBD1. This CDR3 is built from 15 residues. J gave up 4 bases and V 5 bases, and 8 bases lay outside the gene matches. From germline, CDR1 is MDHEN and CDR2 SYDVKM.